The rows below give T cell receptor beta chains drawn from one sample of a study of Graves' ophthalmopathy and Graves' hyperthyroidism. TCRdb re-derived calls from the multiplex PCR reads in MiXCR, one entry per CDR3 protein. The repertoire has a few hundred thousand distinct CDR3 sequences, roughly a sixth of them found once; the top ten carry roughly 2.6%. Sequences were obtained from peripheral blood. The origin of the receptors is an adult woman with stable Graves' hyperthyroidism. Each CDR3 is given with its conserved first and last residue. Each record gives: clone size, D gene, V gene, J gene, CDR3 protein, CDR3 DNA. D genes are given only for firm matches. Some rows mark clone size as missing; the rest say once, few, many or name a class of expanded clone.

clone size: many; D gene: .; V gene: TRBV30; J gene: TRBJ2-7; CDR3 protein: CAWSVSQGYEQYF; CDR3 DNA: TGTGCCTGGAGTGTAAGCCAGGGCTACGAGCAGTACTTC
clone size: many; D gene: .; V gene: TRBV6-5; J gene: TRBJ2-2; CDR3 protein: CVAGSGQNTGELFF; CDR3 DNA: TGTGTCGCGGGGAGCGGCCAAAACACCGGGGAGCTGTTTTTT
clone size: many; D gene: .; V gene: TRBV12-3/TRBV12-4; J gene: TRBJ2-7; CDR3 protein: CASSLGGHYEQYF; CDR3 DNA: TGTGCCAGCAGTTTAGGGGGACACTACGAGCAGTACTTC
clone size: many; D gene: .; V gene: TRBV12-3/TRBV12-4; J gene: TRBJ1-5; CDR3 protein: CASSLVVGEVRYSNQPQHF; CDR3 DNA: TGTGCCAGCAGTTTAGTGGTGGGGGAGGTGAGGTATAGCAATCAGCCCCAGCATTTT
clone size: many; D gene: .; V gene: TRBV12-3/TRBV12-4; J gene: TRBJ2-2; CDR3 protein: CASSFDENTGELFF; CDR3 DNA: TGTGCCAGCAGTTTCGACGAGAACACCGGGGAGCTGTTTTTT
clone size: many; D gene: .; V gene: TRBV20-1; J gene: TRBJ2-7; CDR3 protein: CSAREMEGGYEQYF; CDR3 DNA: TGCAGTGCTAGAGAAATGGAGGGTGGCTACGAGCAGTACTTC
clone size: many; D gene: .; V gene: TRBV6-2/TRBV6-3; J gene: TRBJ2-2; CDR3 protein: CASRGARPAGTGELFF; CDR3 DNA: TGTGCCAGCAGGGGGGCCAGACCAGCGGGAACCGGGGAGCTGTTTTTT
clone size: many; D gene: .; V gene: TRBV12-5; J gene: TRBJ1-1; CDR3 protein: CASGFQGEAFF; CDR3 DNA: TGTGCTAGTGGTTTCCAGGGTGAAGCTTTCTTT
clone size: .; D gene: .; V gene: TRBV18; J gene: TRBJ2-5; CDR3 protein: CASSRAGSQETQYF; CDR3 DNA: TGTGCCAGCTCACGGGCCGGGTCTCAAGAGACCCAGTACTTC
clone size: many; D gene: TRBD2; V gene: TRBV20-1; J gene: TRBJ2-7; CDR3 protein: CSAREQAGGDYEQYF; CDR3 DNA: TGCAGTGCTAGAGAACAGGCGGGAGGAGACTACGAGCAGTACTTC
clone size: many; D gene: .; V gene: TRBV29-1; J gene: TRBJ1-1; CDR3 protein: CSVANIFEAFF; CDR3 DNA: TGCAGCGTCGCCAATATTTTCGAAGCTTTCTTT
clone size: many; D gene: .; V gene: TRBV11-2; J gene: TRBJ2-5; CDR3 protein: CASSRFGEETQYF; CDR3 DNA: TGTGCCAGCAGCCGGTTTGGGGAGGAGACCCAGTACTTC
clone size: many; D gene: .; V gene: TRBV27; J gene: TRBJ2-7; CDR3 protein: CASSFTRDYEQYF; CDR3 DNA: TGTGCCAGCAGTTTTACGAGAGACTACGAGCAGTACTTC
clone size: many; D gene: .; V gene: TRBV6-5; J gene: TRBJ1-5; CDR3 protein: CASSYGGTQPQHF; CDR3 DNA: TGTGCCAGCAGTTACGGCGGCACTCAGCCCCAGCATTTT
clone size: few; D gene: .; V gene: TRBV19; J gene: TRBJ2-2; CDR3 protein: CASSIRAGELDTGELFF; CDR3 DNA: TGTGCCAGTAGTATTAGGGCAGGGGAGTTGGACACCGGGGAGCTGTTTTTT
clone size: many; D gene: .; V gene: TRBV12-3/TRBV12-4; J gene: TRBJ1-1; CDR3 protein: CASRTGFRGREAEAFF; CDR3 DNA: TGTGCCAGCAGGACGGGATTTCGTGGCAGGGAGGCTGAAGCTTTCTTT